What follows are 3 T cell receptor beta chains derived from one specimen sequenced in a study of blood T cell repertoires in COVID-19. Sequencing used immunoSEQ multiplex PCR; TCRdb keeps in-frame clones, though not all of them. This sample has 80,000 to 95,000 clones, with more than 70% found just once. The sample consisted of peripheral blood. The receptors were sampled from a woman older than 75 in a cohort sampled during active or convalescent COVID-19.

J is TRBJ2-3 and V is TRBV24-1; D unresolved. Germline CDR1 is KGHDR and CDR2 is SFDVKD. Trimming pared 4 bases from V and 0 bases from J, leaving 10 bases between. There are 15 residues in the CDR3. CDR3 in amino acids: CATSDSTVSTDTQYF. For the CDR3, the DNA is TGTGCCACCAGTGACTCTACGGTAAGCACAGATACGCAGTATTTT.

This chain's CDR3 is CAWSVLGAAEQFF. As DNA, the CDR3 is TGTGCCTGGAGTGTACTGGGGGCAGCTGAGCAGTTCTTC. J is TRBJ2-1 and V is TRBV30; weak D call: TRBD1 (6 bases). Germline assignment: CDR1 GTSNPN and CDR2 SVGIG (reference sequence). This CDR3 spans 13 amino acids. Trimming pared 0 bases from V and 9 bases from J, leaving 12 bases between.

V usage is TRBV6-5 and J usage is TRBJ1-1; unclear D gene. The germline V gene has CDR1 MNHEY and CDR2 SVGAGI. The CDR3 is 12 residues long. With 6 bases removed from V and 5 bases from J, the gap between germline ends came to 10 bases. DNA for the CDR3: TGTGCCAGCAGCAGAACCTGGACTGAAGCTTTCTTT. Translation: CASSRTWTEAFF.